Listed here are 22 T cell receptor beta chains from one sample, sequenced in a study of response to subunit inactivated influenza vaccine. TCRdb independently ran MiXCR on the RT-PCR reads; one entry per CDR3 protein. Of almost 600,000 distinct CDR3 sequences listed, around 15% were seen once; the top ten hold around 10%. The material sequenced was PBMCs from blood, taken 12 days after vaccination. The receptors shown here come from a man in his fifties who received an inactivated influenza vaccine.

This clonotype was recorded a few times. The J gene is TRBJ1-1, the V gene TRBV20-1; D gene unclear. This CDR3 has 11 amino acids. The germline CDR1 and CDR2 sequences are DFQATT and SNEGSKA (reference sequence). Trimming cost V 3 bases and J 2 bases, with 4 bases left between them. The CDR3 here is CSASLNTEAFF. CDR3 bases: TGCAGTGCTAGCCTTAACACTGAAGCTTTCTTT.

This clonotype was recorded at least ten times. The chain is built from TRBV5-6 and TRBJ2-1, with 9 bases lining up with TRBD1. The V segment lost 1 base and the J segment 3 bases; nucleotides outside the gene matches: 2. The CDR3 consists of 15 residues. CDR1 is SGHDT, CDR2 YYEEEE, per germline. The CDR3: CASSLTGGFYNEQFF. Written as DNA, the CDR3 is TGTGCCAGCAGCTTGACAGGGGGCTTCTACAATGAGCAGTTCTTC.

This clonotype was observed a handful of times. The chain uses TRBV3-1 and TRBJ2-1, with D unclear. Per germline, CDR1 LGHDT and CDR2 YNNKEL (reference sequence). Trimming shortened V by 2 bases and J by 9 bases, and 5 bases separated the two germline ends. The CDR3 contains 11 residues. For the CDR3, the DNA is TGTGCCAGCAGCCAAAGGGTTGAGCAGTTCTTC. Amino acids: CASSQRVEQFF.

The rearrangement joins TRBV6-5 to TRBJ2-7; 11 bases line up with TRBD1. From germline, CDR1 is MNHEY and CDR2 SVGAGI. V was clipped by 2 bases and J by 1 base; unmatched bases: 4. The CDR3 spans 16 residues. CDR3 DNA: TGTGCCAGCAGTTACGGCGGGACAGGGGGTTCCTACGAGCAGTACTTC. Translation gives CASSYGGTGGSYEQYF.

CDR3 loop: CASRKDRGTDTQYF. The CDR3 DNA sequence: TGTGCCAGCAGAAAGGACAGGGGGACAGATACGCAGTATTTT. The V and J genes are TRBV6-1 and TRBJ2-3, with 10 bases matching TRBD1. Trimming cost V 6 bases and J 3 bases; bases outside gene matches: 3. Germline V gene data show CDR1 as MNHNS and CDR2 as SASEGT. CDR3 length: 14 residues.

The rearrangement links TRBV6-1 to TRBJ2-7; tentative D call: TRBD1 (6 bases). The CDR3 extends over 14 amino acids. Trimming took off 4 bases at V and 6 bases at J, with 16 bases between the two ends. The germline CDR1 and CDR2 sequences are MNHNS and SASEGT. CDR3 DNA sequence: TGTGCCAGCAGTGGTGACAGGACCCGTGTCGAGCAGTACTTC. The encoded protein is CASSGDRTRVEQYF.

Points on this clonotype: This may come from a read error, since a much larger clone is one base off. The CDR3 loop reads CASILIATNEKLFF. In DNA, the CDR3 is TGTGCCAGCATCTTGATTGCAACTAATGAAAAACTGTTTTTT. This chain joins TRBV7-9 and TRBJ1-4; unclear D gene. This CDR3 is built from 14 residues. The V end was cut by 7 bases, the J end by 0 bases, with 9 bases between. The germline CDR1 and CDR2 sequences are SEHNR and FQNEAQ (reference sequence).

The chain combines TRBV6-2 or TRBV6-3 with TRBJ2-1; 8 nucleotides match TRBD2. V gave up 5 bases and J gave up 5 bases; unmatched junction bases: 17. Germline V gene lookup returns CDR1 MNHEY and CDR2 SVGEGT. The CDR3 is made up of 18 amino acids. The CDR3 protein is CASSSRTSPHLINNEQFF. In nucleotides, the CDR3 is TGTGCCAGCAGTAGCCGGACTAGCCCTCACTTAATAAACAATGAGCAGTTCTTC.

The rearrangement uses TRBV20-1 and TRBJ1-3; possible D gene TRBD1, 5 bases. Trimming took off 8 bases at V and 2 bases at J, with 16 bases between the two ends. This CDR3 has 14 amino acids. Germline V gene data show CDR1 as DFQATT and CDR2 as SNEGSKA (reference sequence). The CDR3 DNA reads TGCAGTAGCCCCCTCGGGGGTACTGGAAACACCATATATTTT. Protein sequence: CSSPLGGTGNTIYF.

The chain recombines TRBV2 with TRBJ2-3; 7 bases align to TRBD2. Germline V gene lookup returns CDR1 SNHLY and CDR2 FYNNEI. The CDR3 extends over 16 amino acids. Trimming took 1 base from V and 7 from J; bases not matched to a gene: 11. The CDR3 bases are TGTGCCAGCAGTGAAGTTTTGGGGGGGGGTCCTTATACGCAGTATTTT. Its protein is CASSEVLGGGPYTQYF.

This clonotype came up a few times. V gene TRBV27 combines with J gene TRBJ1-1; D gene unclear. The V gene's germline CDR1 is MNHEY and CDR2 SMNVEV (reference sequence). The V end was cut by 6 bases, the J end by 0 bases, with 11 bases between. This CDR3 is 14 amino acids long. The CDR3 DNA reads TGTGCCAGCAGCCCTTTATCTATGAACACTGAAGCTTTCTTT. The encoded protein is CASSPLSMNTEAFF.

This clonotype was found a few times. CDR3 residues: CASSFRGTGSGNTIYF. The CDR3 DNA is TGTGCCAGCAGCTTCCGCGGGACAGGGAGCGGAAACACCATATATTTT. V is TRBV7-2 and J is TRBJ1-3, with 9 bases fitting TRBD1. The V segment lost 3 bases and the J segment 4 bases; nucleotides outside the gene matches: 7. The CDR3 loop spans 16 amino acids. Germline V CDR1 and CDR2: SGHTA, FQGNSA.

The rearrangement uses TRBV5-5 and TRBJ1-1; D not certain. The CDR3 totals 13 residues. Looked up from germline, CDR1 is SGHKS and CDR2 is YYEKEE (reference sequence). Trimming cost V 1 base and J 3 bases, with 7 bases left between them. The CDR3 coding sequence is TGTGCCAGCAGCTTGACGGAGTACACTGAAGCTTTCTTT. Protein: CASSLTEYTEAFF.

In its sample, this clonotype was seen a few times. J is TRBJ2-1 and V is TRBV9; possible D gene TRBD1, 5 bases. This CDR3 is built from 17 residues. From germline, CDR1 is SGDLS and CDR2 YYNGEE. V lost 0 bases and J 3 bases, leaving 16 bases between the germline ends. CDR3 nucleotide sequence: TGTGCCAGCAGCGTAGGTGGGCGGACACAGAGCTACAATGAGCAGTTCTTC. Translating gives CASSVGGRTQSYNEQFF.

This chain links TRBV12-3 or TRBV12-4 with TRBJ2-3; D call uncertain. The V end lost 3 bases, the J end lost 0 bases, and 7 bases lay between the germline ends. CDR3 length: 14 amino acids. In nucleotides, the CDR3 is TGTGCCAGCAGTTTCTCCTGGAGCACAGATACGCAGTATTTT. Translated: CASSFSWSTDTQYF.

This clonotype was counted many times. This chain joins TRBV12-3 or TRBV12-4 and TRBJ2-4, with 7 bases that match TRBD2. V lost 0 bases, J lost 12 bases, and 2 bases stayed unmatched. The CDR3 sequence is 12 residues long. Written as DNA, the CDR3 is TGTGCCAGCAGTTTAGCGGGAGGGCCTCAGTACTTC. This translates into CASSLAGGPQYF.

In this sample, this clonotype turned up a few times. The genes are TRBV7-9 and TRBJ2-2; D is perhaps TRBD2 (6 bases). Trimming took off 1 base at V and 1 base at J, with 10 bases between the two ends. Germline-derived CDR1 and CDR2 are SEHNR and FQNEAQ (reference sequence). There are 16 residues in the CDR3. In DNA, the CDR3 is TGTGCCAGCAGCTTAGGGGGACTGATGAACACCGGGGAGCTGTTTTTT. Translated: CASSLGGLMNTGELFF.

The chain carries TRBV11-1 and TRBJ1-1; no definite D call. This CDR3 has 13 amino acids. Trimming cost V 6 bases and J 1 base, with 9 bases left between them. Germline V CDR1 and CDR2: SGHAT, FQDESV (reference sequence). The CDR3 DNA reads as TGTGCCAGCAGTATACGGAGGAACACTGAAGCTTTCTTT. Its protein is CASSIRRNTEAFF.

This clonotype was counted many times. The CDR3 bases are TGTGCCACCAGCCCTTTTCGGGGCTACGAGCAGTACTTC. Its protein product is CATSPFRGYEQYF. This chain uses TRBV15 with TRBJ2-7; possibly TRBD2 for D (5 bases). With 5 bases removed from V and 3 bases from J, the gap between germline ends came to 11 bases. Germline-derived CDR1 and CDR2 are LNHNV and YYDKDF (reference sequence). The CDR3 consists of 13 residues.

The chain has TRBV7-2 and TRBJ2-2; D gene uncertain. Germline values: CDR1 SGHTA, CDR2 FQGNSA. Trimming cost V 4 bases and J 5 bases, with 11 bases left between them. CDR3 size: 14 residues. The CDR3 region has the DNA TGTGCCAGCAGCTCCTCCCTGGGGACCGGGGAGCTGTTTTTT. It encodes CASSSSLGTGELFF.

V usage is TRBV10-3 and J usage is TRBJ2-7; 8 bases map to TRBD2. CDR3 length: 13 residues. With V trimmed by 11 bases and J by 2 bases, 8 bases remained unmatched. Germline CDR1 is ENHRY and CDR2 is SYGVKD. The CDR3 sequence is CAHGREGAYEQYF. CDR3 bases: TGTGCCCACGGGAGGGAGGGAGCCTACGAGCAGTACTTC.

This clonotype has a handful of counts. V and J are TRBV3-1 and TRBJ1-6; 7 nucleotides match TRBD1. Germline CDR1 and CDR2: LGHDT and YNNKEL (reference sequence). The CDR3 has 17 amino acids. Trimming removed 1 base from V and 9 bases from J; junction bases left unmatched: 12. In DNA, the CDR3 is TGTGCCAGCAGCCAAGGATTAACGGGACAGATATTTTCACCCCTCCACTTT. Translating gives CASSQGLTGQIFSPLHF.